What follows describes a single TCR beta chain. Trimming removed 6 bases from V and 2 bases from J; junction bases left unmatched: 2. The germline gives CDR1 MNHEY, CDR2 SMNVEV (reference sequence). This CDR3 spans 13 amino acids. Libraries were prepared by immunoSEQ multiplex PCR; TCRdb keeps only in-frame clonotypes and omits some of them. The sample shows tens of thousands of clones, roughly three quarters of them seen only once. The sample comes from a study of blood T cell repertoires in COVID-19. Overall study: Sources were T cells, B-cell-depleted T cells, or PBMCs; the material itself was cDNA or gDNA.

This sequence joins TRBV27 and TRBJ1-2, with 8 nucleotides matching TRBD1. The sample taken for sequencing was peripheral blood. This receptor was identified in a human donor in a cohort sampled during active COVID-19. CDR3 amino acids: CASSRTGNYGYTF. The CDR3 coding sequence is TGTGCCAGCAGCCGGACAGGGAACTATGGCTACACCTTC.